The rows below give T cell receptor beta chains drawn from one sample of a study of radiotherapy plus CTLA-4 blockade in lung cancer. Libraries were prepared by immunoSEQ multiplex PCR; TCRdb keeps only in-frame clonotypes and omits some of them. The data show roughly 66,000 clones, with over 80% seen just once and about 4% held by the top ten. Sequenced here: peripheral blood, sampled from a patient treated with radiotherapy plus ipilimumab. The receptor set was obtained from a human donor with non-small cell lung cancer who had a partial response to radiotherapy plus ipilimumab. The CDR3 runs from the conserved cysteine through the conserved F or W.

TRBJ2-5,TRBV7-9,CASSLGTGEETQYF
TRBJ1-2,TRBV6-1,CASRETGVVDGYTF
TRBJ1-3,TRBV5-6,CASSFAGGGSSGNTIYF
TRBJ1-1,TRBV18,CASSPPGRNTEAFF
TRBJ2-7,TRBV30,CAWSVPRQGASEQYF
TRBJ2-7,TRBV6-5,CASREGRGEQYF
TRBJ2-5,TRBV29-1,CSVGTSGSVRTQYF
.,TRBV27,CASSLSGGPAETQYF
TRBJ2-3,TRBV19,CATGQGASTDTQYF
TRBJ1-1,TRBV2,CASTTRGNTEAFF
TRBJ1-2,TRBV29-1,CSVEANGRVYGYTF
TRBJ1-3,TRBV27,CASSPSWSSGNTIYF
TRBJ2-3,TRBV27,CASSRSRGQSTDTQYF
TRBJ2-2,TRBV5-1,CASSLQGFGELFF
TRBJ2-6,TRBV19,CASSPEDRRVLTF
TRBJ1-1,TRBV6-1,CASSEVGQNTEAFF